Listed below are T cell receptor beta chains from one sample, sequenced in a study of PD-1 blockade in classical Hodgkin lymphoma. Sequenced by immunoSEQ multiplex PCR; TCRdb stores in-frame clones only, minus some. The top ten clones hold approximately 2.4% of a sample with 90,000 or so clones, about 90% of them seen once. The sample here was peripheral blood mononuclear cells (PBMCs), taken before the second cycle of nivolumab. These receptors came from a human donor with classical Hodgkin lymphoma. Each CDR3 is given with its conserved first and last residue. D genes are given only for firm matches. Size tells how often a clone was seen (once, few, many) or the class of an expanded clone, and some rows leave it out.

J gene,V gene,D gene,clone size,CDR3 protein,CDR3 DNA
TRBJ2-3,TRBV2,.,.,CASSERPQGRNTQYF,TGTGCCAGCAGTGAAAGGCCCCAGGGTAGGAATACGCAGTATTTT
TRBJ2-7,TRBV4-1,.,.,CASSQGGGSSSYEQYF,TGCGCCAGCAGCCAGGGGGGTGGGTCCAGCTCCTACGAGCAGTACTTC
TRBJ2-7,TRBV19,.,.,CASSIILSYEQYF,TGTGCCAGTAGTATAATACTGTCCTACGAGCAGTACTTC
TRBJ1-4,TRBV30,.,once,CAWSVQDNEKLFF,TGTGCCTGGAGTGTACAGGATAATGAAAAACTGTTTTTT
TRBJ2-1,TRBV18,TRBD1,.,CASSPPTGYNEQFF,TGTGCCAGCTCACCACCGACAGGGTACAATGAGCAGTTCTTC
TRBJ1-6,TRBV6-5,.,.,CASSYEGARNSPLHF,TGTGCCAGCAGTTACGAAGGGGCAAGGAATTCACCCCTCCACTTT
TRBJ1-1,TRBV4-2,TRBD1,few,CASSLWGQGDEDNEAFF,TGTGCCAGCAGCCTCTGGGGACAGGGCGACGAGGACAACGAAGCTTTCTTT
TRBJ2-3,TRBV9,TRBD1,.,CASSVGTGSTDTQYF,TGTGCCAGCAGCGTCGGGACAGGCAGCACAGATACGCAGTATTTT
TRBJ2-7,TRBV5-4,TRBD1,.,CASRQGNRPSEQYF,TGTGCCAGCAGACAGGGGAATAGGCCCTCCGAGCAGTACTTC
TRBJ1-2,TRBV6-5,TRBD1,.,CASSLTGFNYGYTF,TGTGCCAGCAGTTTGACAGGGTTTAACTATGGCTACACCTTC
TRBJ2-7,TRBV27,TRBD2,.,CASSLYGTSSYEQYF,TGTGCCAGCAGTTTATACGGGACTAGCTCCTACGAGCAGTACTTC
TRBJ2-5,TRBV6-6,TRBD1,.,CASSRPDRGEETQYF,TGTGCCAGCAGCCGCCCGGACAGGGGGGAAGAGACCCAGTACTTC
TRBJ2-7,TRBV4-2,.,.,CASSQDRIGKQYF,TGTGCCAGCAGCCAAGATAGAATAGGAAAGCAGTACTTC
TRBJ2-7,TRBV27,.,.,CASGQTVSSYEQYF,TGTGCCAGCGGGCAAACAGTGAGCTCCTACGAGCAGTACTTC
TRBJ1-2,TRBV10-2,.,.,CASSEVRSGYTF,TGCGCCAGCAGTGAGGTCAGGTCCGGCTACACCTTC
TRBJ2-7,TRBV5-4,TRBD2,few,CASSTGLAEPAEQYF,TGTGCCAGCAGCACGGGACTAGCGGAACCTGCCGAGCAGTACTTC
TRBJ2-1,TRBV28,.,.,CASTEADYNEQFF,TGTGCCAGCACCGAGGCCGACTACAATGAGCAGTTCTTC
TRBJ2-4,TRBV28,.,.,CASSMPSAAKNIQYF,TGTGCCAGCAGCATGCCTAGCGCGGCCAAAAACATTCAGTACTTC
TRBJ1-2,TRBV28,.,.,CASSLRGARGYTF,TGTGCCAGCAGTTTAAGGGGGGCTCGCGGCTACACCTTC
TRBJ1-1,TRBV5-6,.,.,CASSVGNLAEAFF,TGTGCCAGCAGCGTAGGGAATCTTGCTGAAGCTTTCTTT
TRBJ2-2,TRBV6-5,.,.,CASSFSKIPGELFF,TGTGCCAGCAGTTTTTCAAAGATTCCCGGGGAGCTGTTTTTT
TRBJ2-7,TRBV12-2,.,.,CASLTGTPYEQYF,TGTGCAAGTCTGACTGGGACCCCTTACGAGCAGTACTTC
TRBJ2-6,TRBV2,.,.,CASLFALGANVLTF,TGTGCCAGCTTATTTGCACTTGGGGCCAACGTCCTGACTTTC
TRBJ1-2,TRBV5-1,TRBD1,once,CASSRTGGNYGYTF,TGCGCCAGCAGCCGGACAGGGGGTAACTATGGCTACACCTTC
TRBJ1-1,TRBV9,.,.,CASSTRPGHSTEAFF,TGTGCCAGCAGCACCCGACCGGGACACTCCACTGAAGCTTTCTTT
TRBJ2-6,TRBV28,.,.,CASRKPRGAGANVLTF,TGTGCCAGCAGAAAGCCCAGGGGGGCTGGGGCCAACGTCCTGACTTTC
TRBJ2-2,TRBV14,.,.,CASSHRRQHTGELFF,TGTGCCAGCAGCCATAGAAGGCAGCACACCGGGGAGCTGTTTTTT
TRBJ1-3,TRBV5-1,.,.,CASSLAGGSGNTIYF,TGCGCCAGCAGCTTGGCGGGGGGCTCTGGAAACACCATATATTTT
TRBJ1-1,TRBV30,.,.,CAWSASMNTEAFF,TGTGCCTGGAGCGCGTCAATGAACACTGAAGCTTTCTTT
TRBJ2-7,TRBV14,.,.,CASSQLPSSYEQYF,TGTGCCAGCAGCCAACTACCCTCTAGCTACGAGCAGTACTTC
TRBJ2-3,TRBV5-6,.,.,CASSPPYTDGNTQYF,TGTGCCAGCAGTCCTCCTTACACCGACGGGAATACGCAGTATTTT
TRBJ1-3,TRBV9,TRBD1,.,CASSPATGAWNTIYF,TGTGCCAGCAGCCCCGCGACAGGGGCGTGGAACACCATATATTTT
TRBJ2-7,TRBV27,TRBD1,.,CASSLQRPGTGVSEQYF,TGTGCCAGCAGTTTACAAAGACCCGGGACAGGGGTGAGCGAGCAGTACTTC
TRBJ2-2,TRBV14,TRBD2,.,CASSRLAGETGELFF,TGTGCCAGCAGCCGACTAGCGGGAGAGACCGGGGAGCTGTTTTTT
TRBJ2-2,TRBV6-6,TRBD1,.,CASSSQGTGELFF,TGTGCCAGCAGCTCACAGGGGACCGGGGAGCTGTTTTTT
TRBJ1-1,TRBV29-1,.,.,CSVEVGNTEAFF,TGCAGCGTTGAGGTTGGGAACACTGAAGCTTTCTTT
TRBJ2-7,TRBV27,TRBD2,.,CASSLAGDSYEQYF,TGTGCCAGCAGCCTAGCGGGTGACTCCTACGAGCAGTACTTC
TRBJ1-1,TRBV20-1,.,.,CSARGYEAFF,TGCAGTGCTAGGGGTTATGAAGCTTTCTTT
TRBJ2-2,TRBV30,TRBD1,.,CAWCTGTGIRELFF,TGTGCCTGGTGTACAGGGACAGGGATCCGGGAGCTGTTTTTT
TRBJ1-5,TRBV30,.,.,CAWSTTEGGSQPQHF,TGTGCCTGGAGTACCACGGAGGGGGGCAGCCAGCCCCAGCATTTT
TRBJ2-2,TRBV29-1,TRBD1,.,CSASGTGDTGELFF,TGCAGCGCCTCCGGGACAGGGGACACCGGGGAGCTGTTTTTT
TRBJ1-2,TRBV27,.,.,CASRMGTELIYGYTF,TGTGCCAGCAGAATGGGGACGGAGCTTATCTATGGCTACACCTTC
TRBJ2-1,TRBV15,.,.,CATSRRAGSLLFF,TGTGCCACCAGCAGGAGGGCTGGGTCGTTGTTGTTCTTC
TRBJ1-2,TRBV27,.,.,CASSLSSVTYGYTF,TGTGCCAGCAGTTTATCGTCGGTTACCTATGGCTACACCTTC
TRBJ1-2,TRBV7-9,.,.,CASSPDGSVYGYTF,TGTGCCAGCAGCCCCGACGGAAGCGTCTATGGCTACACCTTC
TRBJ1-2,TRBV19,TRBD1,.,CASSIGRDRGRANYGYTF,TGTGCCAGTAGTATAGGCCGGGACAGGGGGCGAGCTAACTATGGCTACACCTTC
TRBJ2-5,TRBV27,.,.,CASSNLGQQETQYF,TGTGCCAGCAGCAACCTAGGACAGCAAGAGACCCAGTACTTC
TRBJ2-7,TRBV7-8,TRBD2,.,CASLGGTSGSLVAYEQYF,TGTGCCAGCCTGGGTGGGACTAGCGGGAGTCTCGTGGCCTACGAGCAGTACTTC
TRBJ2-3,TRBV5-1,.,once,CASSLTASTDTQYF,TGCGCCAGCAGCTTGACGGCTAGCACAGATACGCAGTATTTT
TRBJ2-7,TRBV21-1,.,.,CASSKATGAYEQYF,TGTGCCAGCAGCAAAGCGACAGGTGCCTACGAGCAGTACTTC
TRBJ1-4,TRBV5-4,.,once,CASSLDGLNEKLFF,TGTGCCAGCAGCTTGGACGGTCTTAATGAAAAACTGTTTTTT
TRBJ2-7,TRBV25-1,.,.,CASSGDRGVDEQYF,TGTGCCAGCTCGGGGGATAGGGGCGTGGACGAGCAGTACTTC
TRBJ2-7,TRBV20-1,.,.,CSALVDYEQYF,TGCAGTGCTTTGGTAGACTACGAGCAGTACTTC
TRBJ2-3,TRBV6-1,.,.,CASSESWGDTQYF,TGTGCCAGCAGCGAAAGCTGGGGAGATACGCAGTATTTT